This note documents a single TCR beta chain sequence. The antigen remains unidentified. Only in-frame clones appear in the TCRdb table, and some are missing; sequencing was by immunoSEQ multiplex PCR. The sample has some 120,000 clones, more than 80% seen once. Germline CDR1 and CDR2: LNHDA and SQIVND (reference sequence). V dropped 5 bases and J dropped 7; count of bases not matched to a gene: 7. CDR3 length equals 13 residues. The data were obtained in a study of graft-versus-host responses after intestinal transplantation. The rearrangement uses TRBV19 and TRBJ1-2; 7 bases are shared with TRBD1. The sequencing used unstimulated CD4+ T cells sorted from spleen or lymph node cells, collected before intestinal transplant. The sequence derives from a human donor who received an intestinal transplant. The CDR3 region has the DNA TGTGCCAGTAGTGCCCTCAGACAGGGTGGCTACACCTTC. This translates into CASSALRQGGYTF.